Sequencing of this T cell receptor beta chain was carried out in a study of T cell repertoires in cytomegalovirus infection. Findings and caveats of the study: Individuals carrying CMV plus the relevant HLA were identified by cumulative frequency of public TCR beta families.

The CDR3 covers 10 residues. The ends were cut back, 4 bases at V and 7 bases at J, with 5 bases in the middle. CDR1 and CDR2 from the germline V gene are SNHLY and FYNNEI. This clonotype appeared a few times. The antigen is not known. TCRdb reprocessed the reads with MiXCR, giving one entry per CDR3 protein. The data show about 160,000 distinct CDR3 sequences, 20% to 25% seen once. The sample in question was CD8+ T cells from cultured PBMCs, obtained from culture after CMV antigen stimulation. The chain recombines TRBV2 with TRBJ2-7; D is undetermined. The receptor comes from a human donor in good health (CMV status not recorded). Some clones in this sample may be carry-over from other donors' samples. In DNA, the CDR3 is TGTGCCAGCAGTGGTAAAGAGCAGTACTTC. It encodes CASSGKEQYF. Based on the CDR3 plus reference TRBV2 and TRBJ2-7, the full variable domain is EPEVTQTPSHQVTQMGQEVILRCVPISNHLYFYWYRQILGQKVEFLVSFYNNEISEKSEIFDDQFSVERPDGSNFTLKIRSTKLEDSAMYFCASSGKEQYFGPGTRLTVT.